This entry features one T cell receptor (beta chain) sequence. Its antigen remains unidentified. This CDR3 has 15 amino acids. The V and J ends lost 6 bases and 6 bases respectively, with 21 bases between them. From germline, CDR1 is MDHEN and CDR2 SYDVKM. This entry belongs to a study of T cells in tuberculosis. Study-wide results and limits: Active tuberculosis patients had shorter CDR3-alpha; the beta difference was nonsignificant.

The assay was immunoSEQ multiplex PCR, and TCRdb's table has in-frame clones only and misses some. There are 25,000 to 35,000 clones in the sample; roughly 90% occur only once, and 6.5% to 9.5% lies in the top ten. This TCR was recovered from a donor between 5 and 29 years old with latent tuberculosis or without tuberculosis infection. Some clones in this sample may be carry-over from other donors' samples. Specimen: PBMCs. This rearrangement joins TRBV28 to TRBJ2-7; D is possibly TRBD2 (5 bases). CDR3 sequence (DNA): TGTGCCAGCAGGCACCAAATAGCGTCTAGCCTCGAGCAGTACTTC. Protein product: CASRHQIASSLEQYF.